Each of the 5 T cell receptor beta chains below was sequenced from the same sample in a study of tumor-infiltrating lymphocytes in localized non-small cell lung cancer. Only in-frame clones appear in the TCRdb table, and some are missing; sequencing was by immunoSEQ multiplex PCR. Of 9,500 to 12,000 clones listed, roughly 60% are singletons. The material sequenced was uninvolved lung tissue not adjacent to the tumor. These receptors were obtained from a human donor with non-small cell lung cancer.

This chain links TRBV5-1 with TRBJ2-5; a possible D gene is TRBD1 (6 bases). The V and J ends lost 3 bases and 5 bases respectively, with 11 bases between them. Germline assignment: CDR1 SGHRS and CDR2 YFSETQ. The CDR3 totals 13 residues. CDR3 protein: CASSSTGQETQYF. CDR3 DNA: TGCGCCAGCAGCTCTACAGGGCAGGAGACCCAGTACTTC.

By sample share, this clone is medium-sized. The chain employs TRBV6-5 and TRBJ2-2; the D is unclear. V lost 5 bases and J 6 bases, leaving 7 bases between the germline ends. The CDR3 has 12 residues. Germline V lookup: CDR1 MNHEY, CDR2 SVGAGI. The CDR3 spells CASSQQSGELFF. DNA for the CDR3: TGTGCCAGCAGTCAGCAATCCGGGGAGCTGTTTTTT.

The V call is TRBV4-1, the J call TRBJ1-5; no clear D gene. V lost 1 base and J lost 3, with 10 bases in between. Germline V gene sequence: CDR1 MGHRA, CDR2 YSYEKL. The CDR3 covers 15 residues. The CDR3 loop is CASSQGTVTNQPQHF. The DNA of the CDR3 is TGCGCCAGCAGCCAAGGGACCGTGACCAATCAGCCCCAGCATTTT.

CDR3 in amino acids: CASTRGGGDYEQYF. The CDR3 nucleotides are TGTGCCAGCACCCGTGGGGGTGGGGATTACGAGCAGTACTTC. The chain recombines TRBV27 with TRBJ2-7; TRBD1 or TRBD2 may be the D gene (5 bases each). Germline loops: CDR1 MNHEY, CDR2 SMNVEV (reference sequence). The CDR3 length is 14 residues. Deletions cut 7 bases from V and 4 bases from J, with 17 bases between.

V gene TRBV7-8 combines with J gene TRBJ2-7, with TRBD1 matching 8 bases. This CDR3 is built from 15 residues. Per germline, CDR1 SGHVS and CDR2 FQNEAQ. The junction had 5 bases not matched to a gene; V was cut back by 4 bases and J by 0 bases. Written as DNA, the CDR3 is TGTGCCAGCAGCTCTCCGGACAGGGCCTCCTACGAGCAGTACTTC. It yields the protein CASSSPDRASYEQYF.